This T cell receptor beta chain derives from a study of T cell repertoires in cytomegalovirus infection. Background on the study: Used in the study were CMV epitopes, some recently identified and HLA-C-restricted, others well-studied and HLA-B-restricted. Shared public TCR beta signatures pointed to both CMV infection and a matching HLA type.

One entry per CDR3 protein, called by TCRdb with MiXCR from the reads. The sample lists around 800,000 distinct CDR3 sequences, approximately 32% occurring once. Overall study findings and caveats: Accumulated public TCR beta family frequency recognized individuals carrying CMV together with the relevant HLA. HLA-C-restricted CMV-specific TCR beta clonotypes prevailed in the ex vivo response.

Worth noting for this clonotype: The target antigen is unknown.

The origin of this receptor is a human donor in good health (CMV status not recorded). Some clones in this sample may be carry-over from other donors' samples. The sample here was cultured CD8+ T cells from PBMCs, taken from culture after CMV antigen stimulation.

CDR3 sequence: CASSHRTTLKNIQYF. The CDR3 bases are TGTGCCAGCAGCCACAGGACAACTCTCAAAAACATTCAGTACTTC. V and J are TRBV14 and TRBJ2-4; possible D gene TRBD1, 5 bases. The V gene's germline CDR1 is SGHDN and CDR2 FVKESK. The CDR3 length is 15 residues. The germline V and J ends were trimmed by 3 bases and 3 bases, with 12 bases remaining between them.